This T cell receptor (beta chain) is from a study of blood T cell repertoires in COVID-19. Using immunoSEQ multiplex PCR, the repertoire was profiled, and TCRdb retains in-frame clones only, with some absent. This repertoire shows 400,000 or so clones, about 90% found once; its top ten account for approximately 0.55%. Trimming removed 4 bases at V and 1 base at J, with 17 bases between. This CDR3 comprises 16 residues. Germline-derived CDR1 and CDR2 are WSHSY and SAAADI. This sequence was found in a man in his late teens or twenties who had recovered from COVID-19. The sample comprised PBMCs or T cells enriched from blood (not recorded which). The chain is built from TRBV10-2 and TRBJ2-7; possible D gene TRBD1, 5 bases. The DNA of the CDR3 is TGCGCCAGCAGTGCCCGCCGGGCAGGGCTGTCCTACGAGCAGTACTTC. Protein sequence: CASSARRAGLSYEQYF.